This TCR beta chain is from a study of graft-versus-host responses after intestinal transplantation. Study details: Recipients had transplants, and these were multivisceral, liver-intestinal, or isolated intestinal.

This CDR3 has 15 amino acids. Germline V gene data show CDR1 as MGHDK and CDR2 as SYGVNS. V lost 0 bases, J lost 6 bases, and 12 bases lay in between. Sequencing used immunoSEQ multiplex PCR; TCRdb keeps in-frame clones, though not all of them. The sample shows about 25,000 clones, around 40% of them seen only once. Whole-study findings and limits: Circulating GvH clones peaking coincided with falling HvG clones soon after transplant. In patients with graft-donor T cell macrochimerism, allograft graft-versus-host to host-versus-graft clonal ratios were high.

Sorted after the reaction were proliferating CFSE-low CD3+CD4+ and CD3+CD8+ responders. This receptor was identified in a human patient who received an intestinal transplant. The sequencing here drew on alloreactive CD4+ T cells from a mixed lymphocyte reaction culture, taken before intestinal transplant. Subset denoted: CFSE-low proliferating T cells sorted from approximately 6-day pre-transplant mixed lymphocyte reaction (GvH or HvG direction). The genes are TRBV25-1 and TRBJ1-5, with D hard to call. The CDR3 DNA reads TGTGCCAGCAGTGAATATGGGTCCGCGGGTCAGCCCCAGCATTTT. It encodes CASSEYGSAGQPQHF.